This TCR beta chain was observed in a study of graft-versus-host responses after intestinal transplantation. Study-level findings and limits: In recipient marrow, GvH clones were found, and some appeared first in ileum or blood.

On this clone itself: Its antigen is not known. In the same sample, other DNA sequences code for this CDR3.

TCRdb's table, derived via immunoSEQ multiplex PCR, lists solely in-frame clones and lacks some. The table includes tens of thousands of clones, roughly nine tenths detected once. Germline-derived CDR1 and CDR2 are WSHSY and SAAADI. The CDR3 spans 13 residues. Trimming removed 6 bases from V and 5 bases from J, with 10 bases in between. The rearrangement uses TRBV10-2 and TRBJ2-2; D ambiguous. This TCR was recovered from a human donor who received an intestinal transplant. The sample in question was unstimulated CD8+ T cells sorted from spleen or lymph node cells, obtained before intestinal transplant. The CDR3 sequence: CASSNLRTGELFF. The CDR3 bases are TGCGCCAGCAGCAATCTGAGGACCGGGGAGCTGTTTTTT.